This TCR beta chain came from a study of blood T cell repertoires in COVID-19. Background on the study: Sites in the United States, Italy and Spain provided acute and convalescent COVID-19 samples. The analysed material was cDNA or gDNA that came from T cells, B-cell-depleted T cells, or PBMCs.

The authors' processing: Using reference gene primer amplification, nucleated cell counts were estimated. Only in-frame clones appear in the TCRdb table, and some are missing; sequencing was by immunoSEQ multiplex PCR. D and trimming were read from the DNA, whereas the V and J calls and clone size are those reported in that table. Of 90,000 to 140,000 clones in the sample, 85% were seen once. V lost 4 bases to trimming and J lost 1 base, with 9 bases between them. Germline assignment: CDR1 SNHLY and CDR2 FYNNEI. CDR3 length: 14 residues. The chain recombines TRBV2 with TRBJ2-3, with D perhaps TRBD2 (5 bases). The TCR was taken from a middle-aged man with acute or convalescent COVID-19. The sequenced sample consisted of peripheral blood. The CDR3 nucleotides read TGTGCCAGCAGTGCGTGGGAGCGCACAGATACGCAGTATTTT. As protein: CASSAWERTDTQYF.